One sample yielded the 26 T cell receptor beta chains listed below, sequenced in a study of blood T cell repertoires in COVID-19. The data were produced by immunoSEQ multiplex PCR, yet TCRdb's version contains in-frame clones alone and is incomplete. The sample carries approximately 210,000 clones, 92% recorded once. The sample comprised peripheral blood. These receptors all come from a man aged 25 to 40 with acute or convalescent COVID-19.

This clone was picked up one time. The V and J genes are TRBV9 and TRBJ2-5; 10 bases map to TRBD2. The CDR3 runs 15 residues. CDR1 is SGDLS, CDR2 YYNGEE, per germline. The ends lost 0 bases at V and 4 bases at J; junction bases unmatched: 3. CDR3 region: CASSVGLAGVETQYF. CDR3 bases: TGTGCCAGCAGCGTAGGCCTAGCGGGAGTAGAGACCCAGTACTTC.

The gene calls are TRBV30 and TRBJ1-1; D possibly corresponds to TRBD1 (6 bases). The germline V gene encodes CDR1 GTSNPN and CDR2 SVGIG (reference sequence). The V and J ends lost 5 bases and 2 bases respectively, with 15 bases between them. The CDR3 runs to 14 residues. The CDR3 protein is CAWDSTGLNTEAFF. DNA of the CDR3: TGTGCCTGGGATTCGACAGGACTTAACACTGAAGCTTTCTTT.

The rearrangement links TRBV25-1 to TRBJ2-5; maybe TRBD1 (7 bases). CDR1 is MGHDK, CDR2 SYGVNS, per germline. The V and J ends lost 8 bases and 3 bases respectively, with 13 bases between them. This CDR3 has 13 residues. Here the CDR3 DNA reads TGTGCCAGCCGGCAGGGGGGAAAAGAGACCCAGTACTTC. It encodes CASRQGGKETQYF.

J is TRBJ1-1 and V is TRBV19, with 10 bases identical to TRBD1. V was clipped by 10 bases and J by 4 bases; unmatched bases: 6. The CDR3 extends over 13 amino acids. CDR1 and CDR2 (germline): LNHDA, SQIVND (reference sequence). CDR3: CATIRDRGTEAFF. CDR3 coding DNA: TGTGCCACCATTAGGGACAGGGGCACTGAAGCTTTCTTT.

CDR3 coding DNA: TGTGCCAGCAGCGTCCGTTCTCGGGGGACCCAGTACTTC. Translating it yields CASSVRSRGTQYF. V and J are TRBV9 and TRBJ2-5, with D possibly being TRBD2 (5 bases). This CDR3 comprises 13 residues. V shed 2 bases and J shed 7 bases, with 12 bases lying between them. Germline V CDR1 and CDR2: SGDLS, YYNGEE.

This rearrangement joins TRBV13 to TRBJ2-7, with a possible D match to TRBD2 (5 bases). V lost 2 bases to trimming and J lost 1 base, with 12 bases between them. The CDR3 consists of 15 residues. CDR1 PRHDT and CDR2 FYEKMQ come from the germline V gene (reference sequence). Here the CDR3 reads CASSLPRLKSYEQYF. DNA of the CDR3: TGTGCCAGCAGCTTACCACGACTAAAATCCTACGAGCAGTACTTC.

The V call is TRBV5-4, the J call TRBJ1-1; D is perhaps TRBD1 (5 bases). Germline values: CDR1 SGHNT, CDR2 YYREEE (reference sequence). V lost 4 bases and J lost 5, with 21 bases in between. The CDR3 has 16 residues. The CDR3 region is CASSQGYELGGTEAFF. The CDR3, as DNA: TGTGCCAGCAGCCAGGGTTATGAGTTAGGAGGGACTGAAGCTTTCTTT.

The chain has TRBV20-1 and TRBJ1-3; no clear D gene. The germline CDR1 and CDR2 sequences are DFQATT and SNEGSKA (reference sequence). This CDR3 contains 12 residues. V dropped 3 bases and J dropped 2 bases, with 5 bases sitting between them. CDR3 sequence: CSASTTGNTIYF. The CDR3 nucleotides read TGCAGTGCTAGTACAACTGGAAACACCATATATTTT.

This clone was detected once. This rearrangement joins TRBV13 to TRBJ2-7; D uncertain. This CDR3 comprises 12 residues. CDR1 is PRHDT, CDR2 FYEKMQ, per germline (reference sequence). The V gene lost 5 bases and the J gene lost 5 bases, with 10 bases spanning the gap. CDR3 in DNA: TGTGCCAGCAGCCCCCGCGTTGACGAGCAGTACTTC. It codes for CASSPRVDEQYF.

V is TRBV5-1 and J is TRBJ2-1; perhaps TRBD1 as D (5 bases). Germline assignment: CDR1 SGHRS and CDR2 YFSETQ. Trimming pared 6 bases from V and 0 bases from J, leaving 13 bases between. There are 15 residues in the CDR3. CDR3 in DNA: TGCGCCAGCAAGGGGCTCCAGAGCTCCTACAATGAGCAGTTCTTC. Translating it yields CASKGLQSSYNEQFF.

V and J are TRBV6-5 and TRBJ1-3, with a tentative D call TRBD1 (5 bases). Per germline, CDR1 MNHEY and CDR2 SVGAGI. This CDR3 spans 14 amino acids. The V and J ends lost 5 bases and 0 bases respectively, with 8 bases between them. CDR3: CASSPQGSGNTIYF. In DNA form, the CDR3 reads TGTGCCAGCAGTCCCCAGGGCTCTGGAAACACCATATATTTT.

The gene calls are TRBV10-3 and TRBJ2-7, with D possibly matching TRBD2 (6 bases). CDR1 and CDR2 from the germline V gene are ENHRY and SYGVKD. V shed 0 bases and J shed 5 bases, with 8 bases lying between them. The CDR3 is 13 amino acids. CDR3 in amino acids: CAISESERDEQYF. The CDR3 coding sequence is TGTGCCATCAGTGAGTCCGAGCGGGACGAGCAGTACTTC.

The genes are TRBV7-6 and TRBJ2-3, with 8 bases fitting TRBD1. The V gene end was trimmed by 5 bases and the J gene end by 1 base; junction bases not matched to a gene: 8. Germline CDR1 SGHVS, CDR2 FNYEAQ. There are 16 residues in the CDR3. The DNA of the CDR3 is TGTGCCAGCAGCACCCCAGGGGGCGCCGGCACAGATACGCAGTATTTT. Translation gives CASSTPGGAGTDTQYF.

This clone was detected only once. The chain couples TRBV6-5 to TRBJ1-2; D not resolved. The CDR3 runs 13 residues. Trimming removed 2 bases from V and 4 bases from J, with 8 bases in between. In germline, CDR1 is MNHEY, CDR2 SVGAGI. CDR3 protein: CASSYDYGYGYTF. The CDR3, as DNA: TGTGCCAGCAGTTACGACTACGGCTATGGCTACACCTTC.

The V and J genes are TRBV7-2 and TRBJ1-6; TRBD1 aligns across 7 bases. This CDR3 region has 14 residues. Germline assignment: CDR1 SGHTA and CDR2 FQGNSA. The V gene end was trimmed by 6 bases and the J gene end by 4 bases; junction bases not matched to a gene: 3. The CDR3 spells CASSPDRYNSPLHF. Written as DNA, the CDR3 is TGTGCCAGCAGTCCGGACAGGTATAATTCACCCCTCCACTTT.

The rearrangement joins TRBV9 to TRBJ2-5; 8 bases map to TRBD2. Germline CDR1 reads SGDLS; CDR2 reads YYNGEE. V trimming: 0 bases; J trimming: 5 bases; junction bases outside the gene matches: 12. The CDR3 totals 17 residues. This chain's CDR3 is CASSVVKRREVVETQYF. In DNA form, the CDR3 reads TGTGCCAGCAGCGTAGTTAAAAGGCGGGAGGTGGTGGAGACCCAGTACTTC.

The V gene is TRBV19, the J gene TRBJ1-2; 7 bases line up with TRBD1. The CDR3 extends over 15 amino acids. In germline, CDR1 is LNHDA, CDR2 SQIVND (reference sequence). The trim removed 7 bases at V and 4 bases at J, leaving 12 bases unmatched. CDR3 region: CASKDPGGWSYGYTF. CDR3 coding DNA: TGTGCCAGTAAGGACCCAGGGGGGTGGAGCTATGGCTACACCTTC.

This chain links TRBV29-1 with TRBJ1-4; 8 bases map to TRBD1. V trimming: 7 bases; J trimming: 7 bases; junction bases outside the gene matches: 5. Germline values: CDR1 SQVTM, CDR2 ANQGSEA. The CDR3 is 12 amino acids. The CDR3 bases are TGCAGCGCAGGACAGGGAGGTGAAAAACTGTTTTTT. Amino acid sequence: CSAGQGGEKLFF.

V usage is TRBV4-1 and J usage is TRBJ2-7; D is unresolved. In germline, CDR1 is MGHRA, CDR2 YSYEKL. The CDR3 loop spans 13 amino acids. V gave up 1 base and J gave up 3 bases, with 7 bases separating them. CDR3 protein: CASSQGALYEQYF. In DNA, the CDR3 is TGCGCCAGCAGCCAAGGAGCACTCTACGAGCAGTACTTC.

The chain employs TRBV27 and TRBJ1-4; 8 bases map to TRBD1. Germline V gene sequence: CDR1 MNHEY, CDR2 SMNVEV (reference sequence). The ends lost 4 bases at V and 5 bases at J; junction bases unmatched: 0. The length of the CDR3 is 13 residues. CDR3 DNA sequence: TGTGCCAGCAGTTACAGGGGGAATGAAAAACTGTTTTTT. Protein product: CASSYRGNEKLFF.

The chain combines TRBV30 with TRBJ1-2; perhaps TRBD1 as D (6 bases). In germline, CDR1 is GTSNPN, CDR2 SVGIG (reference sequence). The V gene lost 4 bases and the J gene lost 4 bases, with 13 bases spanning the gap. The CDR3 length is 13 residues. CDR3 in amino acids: CAWNSGGFYGYTF. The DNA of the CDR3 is TGTGCCTGGAATTCGGGGGGCTTCTATGGCTACACCTTC. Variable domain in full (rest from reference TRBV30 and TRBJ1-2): SQTIHQWPATLVQPVGSPLSLECTVEGTSNPNLYWYRQAAGRGLQLLFYSVGIGQISSEVPQNLSASRPQDRQFILSSKKLLLSDSGFYLCAWNSGGFYGYTFGSGTRLTVV.

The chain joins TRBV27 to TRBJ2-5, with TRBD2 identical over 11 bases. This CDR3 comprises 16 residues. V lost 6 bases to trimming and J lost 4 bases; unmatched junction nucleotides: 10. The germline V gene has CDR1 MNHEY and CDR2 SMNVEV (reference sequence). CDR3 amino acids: CASRLDSGGARETQYF. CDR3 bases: TGTGCCAGCAGGCTCGATAGCGGGGGGGCTCGAGAGACCCAGTACTTC.

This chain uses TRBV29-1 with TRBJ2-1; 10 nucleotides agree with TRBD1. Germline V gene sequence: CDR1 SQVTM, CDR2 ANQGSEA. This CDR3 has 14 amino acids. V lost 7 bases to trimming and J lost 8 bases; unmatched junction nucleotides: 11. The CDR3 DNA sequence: TGCAGCGGGGGTAGGGACAGGGGAATCTATGAGCAGTTCTTC. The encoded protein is CSGGRDRGIYEQFF.

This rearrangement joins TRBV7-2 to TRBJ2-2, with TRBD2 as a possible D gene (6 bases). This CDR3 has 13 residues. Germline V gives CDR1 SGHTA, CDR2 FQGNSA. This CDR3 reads CACGAGGTGELFF. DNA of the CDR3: TGTGCTTGCGGGGCCGGAGGGACCGGGGAGCTGTTTTTT. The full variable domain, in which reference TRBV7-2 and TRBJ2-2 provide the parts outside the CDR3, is GAGVSQSPSNKVTEKGKDVELRCDPISGHTALYWYRQSLGQGLEFLIYFQGNSAPDKSGLPSDRFSAERTGGSVSTLTIQRTQQEDSAVYLCACGAGGTGELFFGEGSRLTVL.

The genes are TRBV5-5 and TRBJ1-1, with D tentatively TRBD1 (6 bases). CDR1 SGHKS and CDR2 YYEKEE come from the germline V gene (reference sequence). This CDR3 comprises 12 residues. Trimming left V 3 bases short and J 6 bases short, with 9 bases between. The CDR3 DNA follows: TGTGCCAGCAGCTGGAGGACAGCTGAAGCTTTCTTT. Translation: CASSWRTAEAFF.

The CDR3 bases are TGTGCCAGCAGCCGACTGACAGGGCCTGGAAACACCATATATTTT. This encodes CASSRLTGPGNTIYF. This chain joins TRBV6-5 and TRBJ1-3; 7 bases match TRBD1. Germline V CDR1 and CDR2: MNHEY, SVGAGI. The CDR3 runs 15 residues. Trimming at V came to 6 bases and at J to 2 bases, leaving 7 bases not matched to a gene.